Presented here are 27 T cell receptor beta chains from one specimen sequenced in a study of T cell clonotyping in hematopoietic cell transplantation. This table comes from immunoSEQ multiplex PCR, and its TCRdb copy is limited to in-frame clones, with some not included. The sample shows about 11,000 clones, 45% to 50% of them seen only once. The input for sequencing was PBMCs, taken 30 days after allogeneic stem cell transplant. These receptor sequences come from a male patient aged 45-60 years who had an allogeneic stem cell transplant from an unrelated donor, so the T cells may come from the graft donor. Some clones in this sample may be carry-over from other donors' samples.

The chain combines TRBV5-1 with TRBJ2-5, with 8 bases identical to TRBD2. The V gene end was trimmed by 0 bases and the J gene end by 2 bases; junction bases not matched to a gene: 9. The CDR3 spans 17 residues. Germline V gene data show CDR1 as SGHRS and CDR2 as YFSETQ. CDR3 DNA sequence: TGCGCCAGCAGCTTGGGCCTTCTCGGGGGGGGGCAAGAGACCCAGTACTTC. Its protein is CASSLGLLGGGQETQYF.

The CDR3 sequence: CASSSVNYGYTF. Here the CDR3 DNA reads TGTGCCAGCAGTTCCGTCAACTATGGCTACACCTTC. The J gene is TRBJ1-2, the V gene TRBV28; D gene unclear. The germline V gene encodes CDR1 MDHEN and CDR2 SYDVKM. V was clipped by 4 bases and J by 2 bases, with 5 bases between them. CDR3 length: 12 residues.

The rearrangement uses TRBV9 and TRBJ1-2; D is uncertain. Germline lookup yields CDR1 SGDLS and CDR2 YYNGEE. The CDR3 extends over 12 amino acids. The V end was cut by 6 bases, the J end by 6 bases, with 12 bases between. The CDR3 sequence is CASTLDGDGYTF. CDR3 in DNA: TGTGCCAGCACCTTGGACGGTGATGGCTACACCTTC.

V usage is TRBV30 and J usage is TRBJ2-3; the match to TRBD2 covers 7 bases. The germline V gene encodes CDR1 GTSNPN and CDR2 SVGIG (reference sequence). This CDR3 has 14 residues. Written as DNA, the CDR3 is TGTGTCAAGGATATCGGGGGGACCGGGGATACGCAGTATTTT. As protein: CVKDIGGTGDTQYF.

The chain couples TRBV30 to TRBJ2-7; 9 bases agree with TRBD1. The germline gives CDR1 GTSNPN, CDR2 SVGIG (reference sequence). The V gene end was trimmed by 1 base and the J gene end by 6 bases; junction bases not matched to a gene: 7. CDR3 length equals 14 residues. The CDR3 region has the DNA TGTGCCTGGAGTGCCGGGACAGGGAGTACCGAGCAGTACTTC. Translation: CAWSAGTGSTEQYF.

The V gene is TRBV30, the J gene TRBJ1-1; 10 nucleotides line up with TRBD1. Unmatched junction bases numbered 4, after V lost 5 bases and J lost 4 bases. This CDR3 contains 13 residues. Looked up from germline, CDR1 is GTSNPN and CDR2 is SVGIG (reference sequence). The CDR3 region is CAWDGQGGTEAFF. The CDR3 bases are TGTGCCTGGGACGGACAGGGGGGCACTGAAGCTTTCTTT.

The J gene is TRBJ1-1, the V gene TRBV30, with no clear D. The CDR3 covers 11 residues. Looked up from germline, CDR1 is GTSNPN and CDR2 is SVGIG (reference sequence). V was cut by 2 bases and J by 4 bases, with 5 bases left in between. DNA for the CDR3: TGTGCCTGGAGTAATCCCACTGAAGCTTTCTTT. It codes for CAWSNPTEAFF.

The chain joins TRBV5-1 to TRBJ1-4; 9 bases map to TRBD1. The J segment lost 7 bases and the V segment lost 3 bases, leaving 7 bases of the junction unmatched. CDR1 SGHRS and CDR2 YFSETQ come from the germline V gene. The CDR3 runs to 15 residues. CDR3 protein: CASSSQGAPGEKLFF. CDR3 bases: TGCGCCAGCAGCTCACAGGGGGCGCCGGGTGAAAAACTGTTTTTT.

This chain uses TRBV30 with TRBJ1-1; D is perhaps TRBD1 (5 bases). The V gene's germline CDR1 is GTSNPN and CDR2 SVGIG (reference sequence). CDR3 length: 13 residues. Trimming pared 1 base from V and 4 bases from J, leaving 10 bases between. CDR3 sequence: CAWSGGESTEAFF. DNA for the CDR3: TGTGCCTGGAGTGGGGGGGAGAGCACTGAAGCTTTCTTT.

The V gene is TRBV29-1, the J gene TRBJ1-2; 8 positions match TRBD1. Germline V gene sequence: CDR1 SQVTM, CDR2 ANQGSEA. The CDR3 consists of 12 residues. Trimming cost V 6 bases and J 6 bases; bases outside gene matches: 6. The CDR3 loop is CSVLDRANGYTF. Here the CDR3 DNA reads TGCAGCGTATTGGACAGGGCGAATGGCTACACCTTC.

The genes are TRBV29-1 and TRBJ2-3, with D maybe TRBD2 (5 bases). Germline CDR1 and CDR2: SQVTM and ANQGSEA. V was trimmed by 3 bases and J by 2 bases, leaving 15 bases between them. The CDR3 is 15 amino acids. The CDR3 DNA follows: TGCAGCGTTGATAGCGTCGAGCGGTTCACAGATACGCAGTATTTT. This gives the protein CSVDSVERFTDTQYF.

V gene TRBV5-4 combines with J gene TRBJ1-1, with a tentative D call TRBD1 (6 bases). Between the trimmed V and J ends, which lost 2 bases and 3 bases, there was a span of 11 bases. The germline gives CDR1 SGHNT, CDR2 YYREEE (reference sequence). The CDR3 has 14 residues. The CDR3 nucleotides are TGTGCCAGCAGCTTACAGGGACTTTACACTGAAGCTTTCTTT. The encoded protein is CASSLQGLYTEAFF.

CDR3 amino acids: CASSQNRGSNYGYTF. The CDR3 DNA follows: TGCGCCAGCAGCCAGAACAGGGGGTCTAACTATGGCTACACCTTC. V gene TRBV4-1 combines with J gene TRBJ1-2; 8 nucleotides match TRBD1. The CDR3 length is 15 residues. J lost 0 bases, V lost 3 bases, and 3 bases had no gene match. From germline, CDR1 is MGHRA and CDR2 YSYEKL.

This rearrangement joins TRBV19 to TRBJ1-4, with 8 positions matching TRBD1. Germline CDR1 and CDR2: LNHDA and SQIVND (reference sequence). The CDR3 sequence is 15 residues long. With V trimmed by 3 bases and J by 7 bases, 7 bases remained unmatched. The CDR3 is CASSITTGEGEKLFF. CDR3 sequence (DNA): TGTGCCAGTAGTATTACGACAGGGGAGGGTGAAAAACTGTTTTTT.

The sample holds a few counts of this clone. The rearrangement joins TRBV11-2 to TRBJ2-2, with D hard to call. The CDR3 length is 12 residues. From germline, CDR1 is SGHAT and CDR2 FQNNGV. V lost 5 bases, J lost 2 bases, and 3 bases lay in between. Written as DNA, the CDR3 is TGTGCCAGCAGCATTAACACCGGGGAGCTGTTTTTT. Its translation is CASSINTGELFF.

This chain joins TRBV10-3 and TRBJ1-2; no clear D. This CDR3 has 13 residues. Germline V gives CDR1 ENHRY, CDR2 SYGVKD. The V and J ends lost 6 bases and 4 bases respectively, with 12 bases between them. In nucleotides, the CDR3 is TGTGCCATCAGGGAAGATAGTTCCTATGGCTACACCTTC. It codes for CAIREDSSYGYTF.

The chain uses TRBV19 and TRBJ2-2; no clear D gene. This CDR3 spans 14 amino acids. The V gene's germline CDR1 is LNHDA and CDR2 SQIVND (reference sequence). The ends were cut back, 8 bases at V and 3 bases at J, with 13 bases in the middle. CDR3 sequence: CASSLHTDTGELFF. CDR3 in DNA: TGTGCCAGTTCGCTCCACACTGACACCGGGGAGCTGTTTTTT.

The chain combines TRBV29-1 with TRBJ1-4; no clear D gene. The CDR3 loop spans 12 amino acids. CDR1 and CDR2 (germline): SQVTM, ANQGSEA. V lost 4 bases and J 6 bases, leaving 9 bases between the germline ends. This CDR3 reads CSVAQRDEKLFF. CDR3 nucleotides: TGCAGCGTTGCCCAGCGGGATGAAAAACTGTTTTTT.

This chain uses TRBV6-5 with TRBJ1-2; a possible D gene is TRBD1 (6 bases). V was clipped by 10 bases and J by 7 bases, with 25 bases between them. The CDR3 is 15 residues long. From germline, CDR1 is MNHEY and CDR2 SVGAGI. The CDR3 loop is CATGVYGGGIAGYTF. CDR3 DNA sequence: TGTGCCACAGGGGTGTATGGGGGGGGAATTGCTGGCTACACCTTC.

The chain joins TRBV29-1 to TRBJ2-7; 7 bases align to TRBD1. Germline V gene sequence: CDR1 SQVTM, CDR2 ANQGSEA. CDR3 length equals 14 residues. V was pared by 5 bases and J by 0 bases, with 7 bases of the junction left unmatched. CDR3 amino acids: CSVKKQGSSYEQYF. In DNA, the CDR3 is TGCAGCGTTAAAAAACAGGGGAGCTCCTACGAGCAGTACTTC.

The genes are TRBV9 and TRBJ2-1; TRBD1 aligns across 7 bases. CDR1 and CDR2 (germline): SGDLS, YYNGEE. The J segment lost 2 bases and the V segment lost 4 bases, leaving 6 bases of the junction unmatched. The CDR3 is 15 residues long. The CDR3, as DNA: TGTGCCAGCAGCAAACAGGGGAACACCTACAATGAGCAGTTCTTC. Protein sequence: CASSKQGNTYNEQFF. The whole variable domain, remainder taken from reference TRBV9 and TRBJ2-1, is DSGVTQTPKHLITATGQRVTLRCSPRSGDLSVYWYQQSLDQGLQFLIQYYNGEERAKGNILERFSAQQFPDLHSELNLSSLELGDSALYFCASSKQGNTYNEQFFGPGTRLTVL.

This clone showed up just a few times. The rearrangement uses TRBV6-5 and TRBJ2-7; 12 bases align to TRBD2. Germline V gene data show CDR1 as MNHEY and CDR2 as SVGAGI. The CDR3 totals 15 residues. J lost 3 bases, V lost 6 bases, and 6 bases had no gene match. The CDR3: CASSRTSGTNYEQYF. The CDR3 nucleotides are TGTGCCAGCAGCAGGACTAGCGGGACTAACTACGAGCAGTACTTC.

This clone was observed a few times. This chain joins TRBV7-2 and TRBJ1-5; 8 nucleotides match TRBD1. Looked up from germline, CDR1 is SGHTA and CDR2 is FQGNSA. The CDR3 contains 15 residues. V dropped 8 bases and J dropped 5; count of bases not matched to a gene: 11. CDR3 in DNA: TGTGCCAGCTCTAGACAGGGGAGTCTATATCAGCCCCAGCATTTT. Translation: CASSRQGSLYQPQHF.

In its sample, this clone was seen a few times. The chain uses TRBV14 and TRBJ2-7; possible D gene TRBD2, 6 bases. V shed 4 bases and J shed 3 bases, with 16 bases lying between them. CDR1 SGHDN and CDR2 FVKESK come from the germline V gene. The CDR3 runs 15 residues. DNA of the CDR3: TGTGCCAGCAGCCGACCGGGATCGGGGGACTACGAGCAGTACTTC. Translating it yields CASSRPGSGDYEQYF.

By its share, this clone is medium-sized. The genes are TRBV28 and TRBJ2-1; tentatively, D is TRBD1 (5 bases). Trimming shortened V by 7 bases and J by 10 bases, and 14 bases separated the two germline ends. Germline assignment: CDR1 MDHEN and CDR2 SYDVKM. The CDR3 is made up of 12 amino acids. The CDR3 loop is CASTLGLGEQFF. CDR3 bases: TGTGCCAGCACCCTGGGGCTGGGGGAGCAGTTCTTC.

The V gene is TRBV4-2, the J gene TRBJ2-7; D is perhaps TRBD2 (6 bases). This CDR3 region has 14 residues. V gave up 0 bases and J gave up 2 bases, with 8 bases separating them. The germline V gene encodes CDR1 LGHNA and CDR2 YNFKEQ. In nucleotides, the CDR3 is TGTGCCAGCAGCCAAGATCCGGGAGCCTACGAGCAGTACTTC. Translating it yields CASSQDPGAYEQYF.

The chain is built from TRBV30 and TRBJ1-2, with D maybe TRBD1 (6 bases). This CDR3 is 14 amino acids long. Germline V gene data show CDR1 as GTSNPN and CDR2 as SVGIG (reference sequence). Deletions cut 4 bases from V and 8 bases from J, with 20 bases between. The CDR3, as DNA: TGTGCCTGGACTTCCGAATGGGGGGCGCGGGGCTACACCTTC. Encoded protein: CAWTSEWGARGYTF.